Presented here are 32 T cell receptor beta chains from one specimen sequenced in a study of blood T cells in healthy people across ages. Together with a sample-barcoded 5' primer, a J-beta primer mix was included in a second PCR lasting about 7 to 11 cycles. TCRdb itself ran the 5' RACE reads through MiXCR, one entry per CDR3 protein. The data contain around 1.1 million distinct CDR3 sequences, 35% to 45% of them singletons. The source material was blood. These receptor sequences come from a man between 18 and 29 years old in good health.

This clonotype was seen more than once but under ten times. V gene TRBV7-9 combines with J gene TRBJ2-7; tentative D call: TRBD1 (6 bases). CDR1 and CDR2 (germline): SEHNR, FQNEAQ (reference sequence). The CDR3 consists of 16 residues. Trimming removed 0 bases at V and 7 bases at J, with 19 bases between. The CDR3 region is CASSLALNPGANEQYF. The CDR3 DNA is TGTGCCAGCAGCTTAGCGCTAAATCCAGGGGCTAATGAGCAGTACTTC.

This clonotype was seen a few times. V and J are TRBV20-1 and TRBJ2-3; D remains ambiguous. Germline CDR1 reads DFQATT; CDR2 reads SNEGSKA (reference sequence). This CDR3 region has 16 residues. V was cut by 4 bases and J by 14 bases, with 31 bases left in between. The CDR3 coding sequence is TGCAGTGCTAAACGGATAGAACCGGGCGCGGCCCCGATGGGGTATTTT. Protein product: CSAKRIEPGAAPMGYF.

With regard to this clonotype: A much larger clone is a single base away; this may be a read error. The CDR3 DNA sequence: TGTGCCAGCAGTAGGTCAAACTCCTACAATGAGCAGTACTTC. This translates into CASSRSNSYNEQYF. The gene calls are TRBV2 and TRBJ2-1; no firm D call. The J call could be wrong; TRBJ2-7 is a better fit for the DNA end. This CDR3 is 14 amino acids long. Germline CDR1 is SNHLY and CDR2 is FYNNEI.

The chain uses TRBV2 and TRBJ1-4; a possible D gene is TRBD1 (5 bases). The V end lost 6 bases, the J end lost 2 bases, and 13 bases lay between the germline ends. Germline CDR1 SNHLY, CDR2 FYNNEI. The CDR3 sequence is 15 residues long. CDR3 coding DNA: TGTGCCAGCAGGAGGTTAGGACATACTAATGAAAAACTGTTTTTT. Translating it yields CASRRLGHTNEKLFF.

This clonotype was picked up a small number of times. The chain combines TRBV9 with TRBJ1-4, with D possibly TRBD1 on 5 matching bases. Germline assignment: CDR1 SGDLS and CDR2 YYNGEE. The V end was cut by 3 bases, the J end by 10 bases, with 16 bases between. The CDR3 loop spans 14 amino acids. DNA of the CDR3: TGTGCCAGCAGCGCCGAGGGGTATCCGGGAAAACTGTTTTTT. Protein sequence: CASSAEGYPGKLFF.

The V call is TRBV3-1, the J call TRBJ2-5; D not certain. The CDR3 runs to 14 residues. Germline V CDR1 and CDR2: LGHDT, YNNKEL (reference sequence). Trimming shortened V by 1 base and J by 5 bases, and 11 bases separated the two germline ends. The CDR3 region is CASSQVRLLETQYF. For the CDR3, the DNA is TGTGCCAGCAGCCAAGTCCGCCTATTGGAGACCCAGTACTTC.

The chain combines TRBV25-1 with TRBJ1-1; perhaps TRBD1 as D (5 bases). The germline V and J ends were trimmed by 7 bases and 6 bases, with 15 bases remaining between them. Germline CDR1 and CDR2: MGHDK and SYGVNS. CDR3 length equals 13 residues. CDR3 sequence: CASTRPDIPEAFF. CDR3 nucleotides: TGTGCCAGCACCCGCCCGGACATCCCTGAAGCTTTCTTT. The full variable domain, in which reference TRBV25-1 and TRBJ1-1 provide the parts outside the CDR3, is EADIYQTPRYLVIGTGKKITLECSQTMGHDKMYWYQQDPGMELHLIHYSYGVNSTEKGDLSSESTVSRIRTEHFPLTLESARPSHTSQYLCASTRPDIPEAFFGQGTRLTVV.

The rearrangement joins TRBV12-3 or TRBV12-4 to TRBJ1-2; tentative D call: TRBD1 (6 bases). The CDR3 runs to 11 residues. V shed 4 bases and J shed 10 bases, with 10 bases lying between them. This chain's CDR3 is CASSYKGDYTF. CDR3 nucleotides: TGTGCCAGCAGTTACAAGGGGGACTACACCTTC.

The chain links TRBV7-9 to TRBJ2-3; either TRBD1 or TRBD2 may fit D (5 bases each). The CDR3 runs to 17 residues. CDR1 and CDR2 from the germline V gene are SEHNR and FQNEAQ (reference sequence). V was clipped by 4 bases and J by 7 bases, with 24 bases between them. The CDR3 coding sequence is TGTGCCAGCAGCTCATCTCCCCCTAGGACGGGGCCATATACGCAGTATTTT. Amino acids: CASSSSPPRTGPYTQYF.

V gene TRBV12-3 or TRBV12-4 combines with J gene TRBJ1-2, with 7 bases fitting TRBD1. The CDR3 is made up of 16 amino acids. The junction had 12 bases not matched to a gene; V was cut back by 3 bases and J by 5 bases. The CDR3 DNA is TGTGCCAGCAGTTTCAGGGGGGAGGCAGCTTTTTATGGCTACACCTTC. Protein product: CASSFRGEAAFYGYTF.

This clonotype was counted between two and nine times. The chain joins TRBV11-1 to TRBJ2-5; D is uncertain. This CDR3 spans 13 amino acids. V was pared by 1 base and J by 11 bases, with 14 bases between. Germline-derived CDR1 and CDR2 are SGHAT and FQDESV (reference sequence). The CDR3 nucleotides read TGTGCCAGCAGCTTAGAGACCCTCGTGGAGCAGTACTTC. Its protein is CASSLETLVEQYF.

This clonotype was counted at least ten times. This chain connects TRBV9 to TRBJ2-1, with D possibly matching TRBD2 (6 bases). CDR3 length: 17 residues. The V gene's germline CDR1 is SGDLS and CDR2 YYNGEE. Trimming removed 1 base from V and 1 base from J, with 15 bases in between. CDR3 in amino acids: CASSVQAGSGSYNEQFF. CDR3 DNA sequence: TGTGCCAGCAGCGTACAGGCGGGAAGTGGTTCCTACAATGAGCAGTTCTTC.

V and J are TRBV7-9 and TRBJ1-4, with 7 bases aligning to TRBD1. The V gene's germline CDR1 is SEHNR and CDR2 FQNEAQ (reference sequence). Germline trimming cut 2 bases from V and 3 bases from J; bases unmatched to any gene: 9. This CDR3 comprises 17 residues. This chain's CDR3 is CASSLMAGGAANEKLFF. The CDR3 nucleotides are TGTGCCAGCAGCTTAATGGCAGGGGGAGCAGCTAATGAAAAACTGTTTTTT. The whole variable domain, remainder taken from reference TRBV7-9 and TRBJ1-4, is DTGVSQNPRHKITKRGQNVTFRCDPISEHNRLYWYRQTLGQGPEFLTYFQNEAQLEKSRLLSDRFSAERPKGSFSTLEIQRTEQGDSAMYLCASSLMAGGAANEKLFFGSGTQLSVL.

The chain joins TRBV7-9 to TRBJ2-4; 8 bases are shared with TRBD1. The germline gives CDR1 SEHNR, CDR2 FQNEAQ (reference sequence). This CDR3 is 16 amino acids long. V lost 5 bases, J lost 3 bases, and 9 bases stayed unmatched. CDR3 sequence: CASSRHAGQGKNIQYF. The CDR3 nucleotides read TGTGCCAGCAGCCGGCACGCAGGACAGGGCAAAAACATTCAGTACTTC.

J is TRBJ2-1 and V is TRBV7-2; 7 nucleotides line up with TRBD1. V shed 6 bases and J 9 bases; nucleotides not matched to a gene: 14. Germline assignment: CDR1 SGHTA and CDR2 FQGNSA. The length of the CDR3 is 15 residues. CDR3 in amino acids: CASSTKGAILGEQFF. In nucleotides, the CDR3 is TGTGCCAGCAGTACAAAGGGGGCCATCTTAGGTGAGCAGTTCTTC.

In this sample, this clonotype turned up a few times. Just one base apart from a much larger clone, this may be a read error. The chain couples TRBV4-3 to TRBJ2-3, with D unclear. The CDR3 is 14 residues long. CDR1 LGHNA and CDR2 YSLEER come from the germline V gene. Trimming took off 0 bases at V and 5 bases at J, with 9 bases between the two ends. The CDR3 here is CASSQEHRQDTQYF. For the CDR3, the DNA is TGCGCCAGCAGCCAAGAGCACAGACAAGATACGCAGTATTTT.

This clonotype was picked up a small number of times. This chain links TRBV25-1 with TRBJ1-2; 9 bases map to TRBD1. This CDR3 comprises 13 residues. Germline loops: CDR1 MGHDK, CDR2 SYGVNS. The V gene end was trimmed by 3 bases and the J gene end by 8 bases; junction bases not matched to a gene: 4. The CDR3 bases are TGTGCCAGCAGTGAGAGGACAGGGGTGGGCTACACCTTC. Amino acids: CASSERTGVGYTF.

This clonotype was counted only a few times. The chain recombines TRBV25-1 with TRBJ1-2; D might be TRBD1 (6 bases). The CDR3 contains 16 residues. V was cut by 3 bases and J by 10 bases, with 24 bases left in between. Germline V gives CDR1 MGHDK, CDR2 SYGVNS. The DNA for the CDR3 is TGTGCCAGCAGTGACTTTCTCTCGGGCTCCGAGGGGGACTACACCTTC. Its translation is CASSDFLSGSEGDYTF.

V gene TRBV14 combines with J gene TRBJ2-2; possible D gene TRBD2, 5 bases. The CDR3 length is 15 residues. Deletions cut 0 bases from V and 5 bases from J, with 10 bases between. Germline values: CDR1 SGHDN, CDR2 FVKESK. In DNA, the CDR3 is TGTGCCAGCAGCCAAGAATGGCGGGCTACCGGGGAGCTGTTTTTT. Residues: CASSQEWRATGELFF.

The chain carries TRBV7-2 and TRBJ1-2; 7 bases fit TRBD1. Unmatched junction bases numbered 5, after V lost 1 base and J lost 3 bases. Per germline, CDR1 SGHTA and CDR2 FQGNSA. The CDR3 extends over 15 amino acids. The CDR3 protein is CASSLEGRGDYGYTF. CDR3 DNA: TGTGCCAGCAGCTTAGAGGGCAGGGGGGACTATGGCTACACCTTC.

There are many counts of this clonotype. The gene calls are TRBV7-2 and TRBJ2-3; D not certain. CDR1 and CDR2 from the germline V gene are SGHTA and FQGNSA. The CDR3 spans 14 residues. V lost 2 bases, J lost 1 base, and 7 bases lay in between. The CDR3 coding sequence is TGTGCCAGCAGCTTACAGGTTCGCACAGATACGCAGTATTTT. This encodes CASSLQVRTDTQYF.

This clonotype was detected many times. The CDR3 coding sequence is TGTGCCAGCAGTTCGCAGGGCTACGAGCAGTACTTC. Translating it yields CASSSQGYEQYF. The chain has TRBV12-3 or TRBV12-4 and TRBJ2-7; TRBD1 is a possible D gene (5 bases). The V gene lost 4 bases and the J gene lost 3 bases, with 7 bases spanning the gap. This CDR3 spans 12 amino acids.

The chain carries TRBV20-1 and TRBJ1-2; D is unclear. Trimming took 0 bases from V and 5 from J, leaving 13 bases between them. The V gene's germline CDR1 is DFQATT and CDR2 SNEGSKA (reference sequence). The CDR3 consists of 14 residues. The CDR3 sequence is CSARDSRAPYGYTF. In DNA form, the CDR3 reads TGCAGTGCTAGAGATAGCCGGGCTCCTTATGGCTACACCTTC.

The chain links TRBV20-1 to TRBJ1-6, with a possible D match to TRBD1 (6 bases). Germline values: CDR1 DFQATT, CDR2 SNEGSKA (reference sequence). CDR3 length: 15 residues. The V gene lost 0 bases and the J gene lost 8 bases, with 14 bases spanning the gap. The CDR3 is CSARDFRGIDSPLHF. CDR3 in DNA: TGCAGTGCTAGAGATTTCAGGGGCATCGATTCACCCCTCCACTTT.

The chain uses TRBV18 and TRBJ1-1; a possible D gene is TRBD1 (5 bases). CDR1 and CDR2 from the germline V gene are KGHSH and LQKENI. The CDR3 sequence is 17 residues long. The germline V and J ends were trimmed by 6 bases and 4 bases, with 24 bases remaining between them. CDR3 nucleotides: TGTGCCAGCTCTGGGACCAGAGAGGGGCTTGTCATCACTGAAGCTTTCTTT. This gives the protein CASSGTREGLVITEAFF.

This clonotype was counted a few times. The chain is built from TRBV6-6 and TRBJ1-4; TRBD1 aligns across 7 bases. Unmatched junction bases numbered 9, after V lost 6 bases and J lost 5 bases. This CDR3 contains 15 residues. Germline assignment: CDR1 MNHNY and CDR2 SVGAGI (reference sequence). The CDR3 nucleotides are TGTGCCAGCAGCAGTGACAGGGCGGGCAATGAAAAACTGTTTTTT. Translation: CASSSDRAGNEKLFF.

The chain couples TRBV6-1 to TRBJ1-5; D remains ambiguous. The length of the CDR3 is 14 residues. Germline V lookup: CDR1 MNHNS, CDR2 SASEGT. V gave up 1 base and J gave up 10 bases, with 14 bases separating them. CDR3 bases: TGTGCCAGCAGTGAAGGGTACCTGGACGATCCCCAGCATTTT. It codes for CASSEGYLDDPQHF.

The V and J genes are TRBV6-1 and TRBJ1-2; D unresolved. Germline CDR1 reads MNHNS; CDR2 reads SASEGT. This CDR3 region has 12 residues. Trimming cost V 6 bases and J 4 bases, with 9 bases left between them. CDR3 amino acids: CASRSFGYGYTF. In DNA form, the CDR3 reads TGTGCCAGCAGGAGTTTTGGCTATGGCTACACCTTC.

The rearrangement uses TRBV7-6 and TRBJ2-5; TRBD1 agrees at 8 bases. J was trimmed by 2 bases and V by 1 base; bases with no gene match: 3. The germline V gene encodes CDR1 SGHVS and CDR2 FNYEAQ. The CDR3 has 15 amino acids. The CDR3 DNA reads TGTGCCAGCAGCTTAGGTGGGACAGGTCAAGAGACCCAGTACTTC. This codes for CASSLGGTGQETQYF.

This clonotype was observed a handful of times. The rearrangement links TRBV27 to TRBJ1-4, with a tentative D call TRBD1 (6 bases). CDR3 length: 14 amino acids. V lost 4 bases to trimming and J lost 5 bases, with 11 bases between them. Germline CDR1 and CDR2: MNHEY and SMNVEV (reference sequence). CDR3 nucleotides: TGTGCCAGCAGTTCCTTTGGACAGAATGAAAAACTGTTTTTT. Translated: CASSSFGQNEKLFF. Supplemented by reference TRBV27 and TRBJ1-4, the full variable domain reads EAQVTQNPRYLITVTGKKLTVTCSQNMNHEYMSWYRQDPGLGLRQIYYSMNVEVTDKGDVPEGYKVSRKEKRNFPLILESPSPNQTSLYFCASSSFGQNEKLFFGSGTQLSVL.

This clonotype was counted between two and nine times. The chain employs TRBV6-2 or TRBV6-3 and TRBJ2-7; D may correspond to TRBD1 or TRBD2 (5 bases each). V shed 2 bases and J shed 3 bases, with 11 bases lying between them. The germline CDR1 and CDR2 sequences are MNHEY and SVGEGT. This CDR3 contains 14 residues. For the CDR3, the DNA is TGTGCCAGCAGTTACCCGGGACGGGACTACGAGCAGTACTTC. Translated, it gives CASSYPGRDYEQYF.

This clonotype was counted between two and nine times. The chain joins TRBV10-3 to TRBJ1-2; 8 nucleotides agree with TRBD1. Germline trimming cut 5 bases from V and 2 bases from J; bases unmatched to any gene: 13. In germline, CDR1 is ENHRY, CDR2 SYGVKD. The CDR3 spans 17 residues. CDR3 region: CAISNSPSDRVNYGYTF. The CDR3 bases are TGTGCCATCAGTAATTCCCCCTCGGACAGGGTAAACTATGGCTACACCTTC.